The 18 T cell receptor beta chains given below trace back to one sample, sequenced in a study of T cells in Graves' hyperthyroidism and ophthalmopathy (dated by TCRdb to between 2018 and 2021). The receptor library was made with multiplex PCR. TCRdb names Illumina HiSeq 2000 as the instrument used. TCR beta CDR3 regions were amplified from RNA transcripts. For the first round of RT-PCR on the TCR CDR3, the HTBI primer set was used together with the Qiagen OneStep RT-PCR kit. The public reads were reprocessed in TCRdb via fastp at Q25 and MiXCR, keeping in-frame beta chains. Rows with one shared CDR3 protein collapse into an entry with the most common genes and DNA. Counted in this sample were 540,000 or so distinct CDR3 sequences; 15% to 18% of them appeared once. About 7% of the sample rests with the top ten. Sequencing was carried out using blood. These receptors all stem from a woman aged 25-40 years with Graves' hyperthyroidism.

Ten or more counts support this clonotype. This CDR3 is CASGFTMNTEAFF. CDR3 DNA sequence: TGTGCTAGTGGTTTTACCATGAACACTGAAGCTTTCTTT. This chain joins TRBV12-5 and TRBJ1-1; D is unresolved. V gave up 3 bases and J gave up 0 bases, with 5 bases separating them. The V gene's germline CDR1 is LGHNT and CDR2 FRNRAP. This CDR3 has 13 amino acids. The full variable domain, in which reference TRBV12-5 and TRBJ1-1 provide the parts outside the CDR3, is DARVTQTPRHKVTEMGQEVTMRCQPILGHNTVFWYRQTMMQGLELLAYFRNRAPLDDSGMPKDRFSAEMPDATLATLKIQPSEPRDSAVYFCASGFTMNTEAFFGQGTRLTVV.

The rearrangement links TRBV7-8 to TRBJ1-4, with 8 bases matching TRBD1. After removal of 5 bases from V and 4 bases from J, the junction contained 6 bases not matched to a gene. The CDR3 length is 15 residues. Germline CDR1 and CDR2: SGHVS and FQNEAQ. The CDR3 sequence: CASSQATGVNEKLFF. In nucleotides, the CDR3 is TGTGCCAGCAGCCAAGCGACAGGGGTTAATGAAAAACTGTTTTTT.

This chain links TRBV7-2 with TRBJ1-3; 8 bases align to TRBD1. CDR3 size: 14 residues. Germline V gene sequence: CDR1 SGHTA, CDR2 FQGNSA. V lost 3 bases, J lost 4 bases, and 2 bases stayed unmatched. The CDR3 spells CASSFRGHGNTIYF. Here the CDR3 DNA reads TGTGCCAGCAGCTTCAGGGGGCACGGAAACACCATATATTTT. The whole variable domain, filled in from reference TRBV7-2 and TRBJ1-3, reads GAGVSQSPSNKVTEKGKDVELRCDPISGHTALYWYRQSLGQGLEFLIYFQGNSAPDKSGLPSDRFSAERTGGSVSTLTIQRTQQEDSAVYLCASSFRGHGNTIYFGEGSWLTVV.

This clonotype was observed a single time. At one end the junction does not follow the germline gene, possibly because of a read error. The gene calls are TRBV10-3 and TRBJ1-3; no clear D gene. The CDR3 runs to 14 residues. CDR1 is ENHRY and CDR2 is SYGVKD in the germline V gene. This CDR3 reads CAIRDGISVNTIYF. CDR3 nucleotide sequence: TGTGCCATCAGGGACGGGATCTCTGTAAACACCATATATTTT.

A word on this clonotype: A much larger clonotype is one base distant, so this may be a read error. The CDR3 reads CSARRSSGSYEQFF. In nucleotides, the CDR3 is TGCAGTGCTAGAAGGTCTAGCGGGAGTTACGAGCAGTTCTTC. The V and J genes are TRBV20-1 and TRBJ2-7, with TRBD2 identical over 10 bases. The closer fit of TRBJ2-1 to the DNA end suggests the J call may be wrong. Germline CDR1 is DFQATT and CDR2 is SNEGSKA (reference sequence). The CDR3 runs to 14 residues.

The sample holds a few counts of this clonotype. This chain joins TRBV20-1 and TRBJ1-1; a weak D match, TRBD1 (5 bases). The germline gives CDR1 DFQATT, CDR2 SNEGSKA (reference sequence). CDR3 length: 11 residues. Between the trimmed V and J ends, which lost 4 bases and 6 bases, there was a span of 9 bases. The DNA of the CDR3 is TGCAGTGCTATGGAGGGGCCTGAAGCTTTCTTT. As protein: CSAMEGPEAFF.

A note on this clonotype: A much larger clonotype is one base distant, so this may be a read error. The V gene is TRBV7-2, the J gene TRBJ2-2, with a possible D match to TRBD2 (7 bases). From germline, CDR1 is SGHTA and CDR2 FQGNSA. There are 14 residues in the CDR3. This CDR3 reads CASSLGGRTEELFF. The CDR3 DNA is TGTGCCAGCAGCTTGGGGGGGCGAACCGAGGAGCTGTTTTTT.

This clonotype was found many times. This chain connects TRBV6-1 to TRBJ2-5, with 7 bases aligning to TRBD2. The CDR3 sequence is 15 residues long. V lost 1 base to trimming and J lost 5 bases; unmatched junction nucleotides: 7. Germline loops: CDR1 MNHNS, CDR2 SASEGT. CDR3 amino acids: CASSEGAGLRETQYF. CDR3 coding DNA: TGTGCCAGCAGTGAAGGAGCGGGGCTTCGGGAGACCCAGTACTTC.

This clonotype has more than one count but fewer than ten. The chain joins TRBV19 to TRBJ2-7; 9 bases are a match to TRBD2. Germline assignment: CDR1 LNHDA and CDR2 SQIVND (reference sequence). Unmatched junction bases numbered 6, after V lost 2 bases and J lost 7 bases. CDR3 length: 14 residues. CDR3 sequence: CASSISGTSSEQYF. CDR3 coding DNA: TGTGCCAGTAGTATATCTGGGACTAGCTCGGAGCAGTACTTC.

This clonotype was found many times. The rearrangement links TRBV14 to TRBJ2-3; TRBD2 aligns across 8 bases. Per germline, CDR1 SGHDN and CDR2 FVKESK. The CDR3 contains 17 residues. The J segment lost 2 bases and the V segment lost 0 bases, leaving 7 bases of the junction unmatched. Here the CDR3 DNA reads TGTGCCAGCAGCCAAGAAACGGGAGGGATGTTCACAGATACGCAGTATTTT. Amino acids: CASSQETGGMFTDTQYF.

The table lists this clonotype with many counts. J is TRBJ2-1 and V is TRBV5-1; the match to TRBD2 covers 9 bases. The germline V gene encodes CDR1 SGHRS and CDR2 YFSETQ. V dropped 0 bases and J dropped 0; count of bases not matched to a gene: 4. The CDR3 totals 17 residues. The CDR3 region is CASSLGASGDSYNEQFF. In nucleotides, the CDR3 is TGCGCCAGCAGCTTGGGGGCTAGCGGGGACTCCTACAATGAGCAGTTCTTC.

This clonotype turned up a few times. V usage is TRBV19 and J usage is TRBJ1-1; unclear D gene. Germline V lookup: CDR1 LNHDA, CDR2 SQIVND (reference sequence). The V end was cut by 7 bases, the J end by 1 base, with 13 bases between. This CDR3 contains 14 residues. CDR3 nucleotides: TGTGCCAGTACAGAAGGCCCGACGAACACTGAAGCTTTCTTT. Translating gives CASTEGPTNTEAFF.

This clonotype has ten or more counts. DNA of the CDR3: TGTGCCAGCAGCCCGACGGCGGGCCATGAGCAGTTCTTC. Amino acids: CASSPTAGHEQFF. V and J are TRBV3-1 and TRBJ2-1, with a weak D call TRBD2 (5 bases). CDR3 length: 13 residues. The germline V and J ends were trimmed by 4 bases and 8 bases, with 12 bases remaining between them. Germline CDR1 and CDR2: LGHDT and YNNKEL (reference sequence).

DNA for the CDR3: TGTGCCAGCAGTGAATTGGCGGGGTTTGACAATGAGCAGTTCTTC. Protein product: CASSELAGFDNEQFF. This chain connects TRBV25-1 to TRBJ2-1, with a weak D call TRBD2 (6 bases). Trimming removed 1 base from V and 5 bases from J, with 12 bases in between. Germline assignment: CDR1 MGHDK and CDR2 SYGVNS. There are 15 residues in the CDR3.

The V call is TRBV14, the J call TRBJ2-7; either TRBD1 or TRBD2 may fit D (5 bases each). Trimming took 4 bases from V and 2 from J, leaving 12 bases between them. Germline CDR1 SGHDN, CDR2 FVKESK. This CDR3 has 14 amino acids. In DNA, the CDR3 is TGTGCCAGCAGCCGCCGGGACGGTGCCTACGAGCAGTACTTC. Translating gives CASSRRDGAYEQYF.

Many counts were recorded for this clonotype. The chain combines TRBV5-1 with TRBJ1-1; TRBD1 aligns across 7 bases. The germline V gene encodes CDR1 SGHRS and CDR2 YFSETQ. V was clipped by 1 base and J by 4 bases; unmatched bases: 7. This CDR3 is 15 amino acids long. CDR3 in amino acids: CASSLSLSGGTEAFF. CDR3 nucleotide sequence: TGCGCCAGCAGCTTGTCTCTATCAGGGGGCACTGAAGCTTTCTTT. Full variable domain (rest looked up from reference TRBV5-1 and TRBJ1-1): KAGVTQTPRYLIKTRGQQVTLSCSPISGHRSVSWYQQTPGQGLQFLFEYFSETQRNKGNFPGRFSGRQFSNSRSEMNVSTLELGDSALYLCASSLSLSGGTEAFFGQGTRLTVV.

Ten or more counts support this clonotype. The genes are TRBV7-2 and TRBJ2-5, with D unclear. CDR1 and CDR2 from the germline V gene are SGHTA and FQGNSA. V gave up 0 bases and J gave up 2 bases, with 13 bases separating them. The CDR3 length is 16 residues. The CDR3 DNA follows: TGTGCCAGCAGCTTAGCGCCGGGCAGAGGACAAGAGACCCAGTACTTC. This translates into CASSLAPGRGQETQYF.

This clonotype occurred many times. V gene TRBV19 combines with J gene TRBJ1-1, with D possibly matching TRBD1 (5 bases). V lost 4 bases, J lost 4 bases, and 19 bases lay in between. CDR3 length: 16 amino acids. Germline V CDR1 and CDR2: LNHDA, SQIVND (reference sequence). The CDR3 sequence: CASSNPWGTEVTEAFF. DNA of the CDR3: TGTGCCAGTAGTAACCCGTGGGGCACGGAAGTCACTGAAGCTTTCTTT.